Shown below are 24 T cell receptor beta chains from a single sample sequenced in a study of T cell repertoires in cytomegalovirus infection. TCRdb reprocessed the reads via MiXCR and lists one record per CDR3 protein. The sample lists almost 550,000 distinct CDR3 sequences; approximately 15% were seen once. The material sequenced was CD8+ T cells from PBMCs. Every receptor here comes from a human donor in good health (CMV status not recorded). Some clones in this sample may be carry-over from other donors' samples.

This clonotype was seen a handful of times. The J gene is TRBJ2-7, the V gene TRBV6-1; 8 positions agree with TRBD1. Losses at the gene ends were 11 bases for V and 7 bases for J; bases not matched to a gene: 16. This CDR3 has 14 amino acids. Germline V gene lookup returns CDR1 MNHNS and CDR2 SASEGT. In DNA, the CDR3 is TGTGCCGTCATATACGGGCAGGGGGCAACGGAGCAGTACTTC. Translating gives CAVIYGQGATEQYF.

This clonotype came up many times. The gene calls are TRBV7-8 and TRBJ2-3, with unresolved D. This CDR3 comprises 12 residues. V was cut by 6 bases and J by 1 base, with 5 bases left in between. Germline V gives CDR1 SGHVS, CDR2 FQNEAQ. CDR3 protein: CASRIGTDTQYF. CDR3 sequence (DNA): TGTGCCAGCAGGATTGGCACAGATACGCAGTATTTT. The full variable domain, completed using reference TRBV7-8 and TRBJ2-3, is GAGVSQSPRYKVAKRGQDVALRCDPISGHVSLFWYQQALGQGPEFLTYFQNEAQLDKSGLPSDRFFAERPEGSVSTLKIQRTQQEDSAVYLCASRIGTDTQYFGPGTRLTVL.

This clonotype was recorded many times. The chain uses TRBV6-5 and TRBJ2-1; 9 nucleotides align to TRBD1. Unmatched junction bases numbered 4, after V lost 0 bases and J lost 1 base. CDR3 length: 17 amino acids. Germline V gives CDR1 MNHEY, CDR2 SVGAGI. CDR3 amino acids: CASSYSGQGRSYNEQFF. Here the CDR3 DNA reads TGTGCCAGCAGTTACTCGGGACAGGGTAGGTCCTACAATGAGCAGTTCTTC.

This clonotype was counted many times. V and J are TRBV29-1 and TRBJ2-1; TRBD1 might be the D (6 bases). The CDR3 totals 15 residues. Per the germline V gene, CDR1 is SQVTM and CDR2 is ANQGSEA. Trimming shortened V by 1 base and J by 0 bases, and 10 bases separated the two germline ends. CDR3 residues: CSVEGTASSYNEQFF. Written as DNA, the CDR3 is TGCAGCGTTGAAGGGACAGCGAGCTCCTACAATGAGCAGTTCTTC.

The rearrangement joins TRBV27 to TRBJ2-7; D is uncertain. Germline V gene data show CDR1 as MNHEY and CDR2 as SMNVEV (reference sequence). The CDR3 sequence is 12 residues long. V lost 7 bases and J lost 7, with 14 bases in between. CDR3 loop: CASIPQSGEQYF. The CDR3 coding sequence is TGTGCCAGCATTCCCCAATCTGGAGAGCAGTACTTC.

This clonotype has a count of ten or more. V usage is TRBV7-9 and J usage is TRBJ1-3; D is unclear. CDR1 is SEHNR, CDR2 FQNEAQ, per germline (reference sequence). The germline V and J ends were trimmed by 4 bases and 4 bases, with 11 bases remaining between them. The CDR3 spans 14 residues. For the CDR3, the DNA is TGTGCCAGCAGCTCGACTACTTCGGGAAACACCATATATTTT. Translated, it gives CASSSTTSGNTIYF.

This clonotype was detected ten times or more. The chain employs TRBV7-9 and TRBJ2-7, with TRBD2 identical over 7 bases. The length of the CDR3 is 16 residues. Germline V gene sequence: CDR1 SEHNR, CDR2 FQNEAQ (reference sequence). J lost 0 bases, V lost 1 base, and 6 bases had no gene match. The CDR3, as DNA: TGTGCCAGCAGCTTAGAACGGGGGGAGCTCTCCTACGAGCAGTACTTC. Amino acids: CASSLERGELSYEQYF.

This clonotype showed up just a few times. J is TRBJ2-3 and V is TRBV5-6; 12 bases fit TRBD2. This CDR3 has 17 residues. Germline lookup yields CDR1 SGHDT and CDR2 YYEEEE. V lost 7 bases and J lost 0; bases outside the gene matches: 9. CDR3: CASCPGTSGSSTDTQYF. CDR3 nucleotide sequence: TGTGCCAGCTGTCCCGGGACTAGCGGGTCTAGCACAGATACGCAGTATTTT.

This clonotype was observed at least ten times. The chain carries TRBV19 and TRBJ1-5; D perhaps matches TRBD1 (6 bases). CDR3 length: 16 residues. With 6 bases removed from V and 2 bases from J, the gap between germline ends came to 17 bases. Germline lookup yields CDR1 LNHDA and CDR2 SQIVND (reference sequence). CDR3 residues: CASSHTQGFGNQPQHF. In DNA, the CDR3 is TGTGCCAGTAGCCACACACAGGGTTTCGGCAATCAGCCCCAGCATTTT.

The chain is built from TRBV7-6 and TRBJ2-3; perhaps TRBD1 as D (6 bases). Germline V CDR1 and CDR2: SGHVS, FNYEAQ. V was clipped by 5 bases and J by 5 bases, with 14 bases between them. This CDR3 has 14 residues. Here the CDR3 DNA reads TGTGCCAGCAGCCCACCCCGCAGGGGAGATACGCAGTATTTT. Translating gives CASSPPRRGDTQYF.

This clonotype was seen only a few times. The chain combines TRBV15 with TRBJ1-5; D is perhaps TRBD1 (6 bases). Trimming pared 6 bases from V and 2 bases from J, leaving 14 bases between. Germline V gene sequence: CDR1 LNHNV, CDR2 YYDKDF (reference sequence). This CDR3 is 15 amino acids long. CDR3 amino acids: CATRNTGIGNQPQHF. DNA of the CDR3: TGTGCCACCAGGAACACAGGGATCGGCAATCAGCCCCAGCATTTT.

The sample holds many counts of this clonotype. CDR3 nucleotides: TGTGCCAGCAGTTTCCCGGAGACGGGGGCAAGATATGGCTACACCTTC. This sequence encodes CASSFPETGARYGYTF. The chain couples TRBV28 to TRBJ1-2, with D possibly TRBD1 on 6 matching bases. CDR1 MDHEN and CDR2 SYDVKM come from the germline V gene. This CDR3 has 16 amino acids. The V gene lost 3 bases and the J gene lost 5 bases, with 19 bases spanning the gap.

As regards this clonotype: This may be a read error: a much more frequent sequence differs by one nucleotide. CDR3 in DNA: TGTGCCAGCAGCTTACTTTTCGGCACTAGCGGGAGTAATGAGCAGTTCTTC. This translates into CASSLLFGTSGSNEQFF. This chain joins TRBV7-9 and TRBJ2-1, with 11 bases identical to TRBD2. Germline V gene lookup returns CDR1 SEHNR and CDR2 FQNEAQ (reference sequence). This CDR3 is 17 amino acids long. The ends lost 2 bases at V and 7 bases at J; junction bases unmatched: 10.

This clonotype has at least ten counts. The CDR3 here is CASSPVSSNEQFF. CDR3 nucleotide sequence: TGTGCCAGCAGCCCAGTAAGTAGCAATGAGCAGTTCTTC. V gene TRBV7-3 combines with J gene TRBJ2-1; the D is unclear. Trimming stripped 5 bases from V and 6 bases from J, with 11 bases between. Germline assignment: CDR1 SGHTA and CDR2 FQGTGA. The CDR3 is made up of 13 amino acids.

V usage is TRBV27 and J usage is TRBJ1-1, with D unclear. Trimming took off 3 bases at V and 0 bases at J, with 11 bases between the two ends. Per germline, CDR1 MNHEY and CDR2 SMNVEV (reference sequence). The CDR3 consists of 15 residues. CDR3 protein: CASSFLVGMNTEAFF. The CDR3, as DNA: TGTGCCAGCAGTTTCTTGGTCGGGATGAACACTGAAGCTTTCTTT.

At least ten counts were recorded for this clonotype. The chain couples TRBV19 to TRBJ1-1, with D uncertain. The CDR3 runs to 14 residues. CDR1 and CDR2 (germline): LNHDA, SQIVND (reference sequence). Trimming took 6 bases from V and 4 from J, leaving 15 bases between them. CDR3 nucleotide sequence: TGTGCCAGTAGGATTTCCTCAGTAACCACTGAAGCTTTCTTT. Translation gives CASRISSVTTEAFF.

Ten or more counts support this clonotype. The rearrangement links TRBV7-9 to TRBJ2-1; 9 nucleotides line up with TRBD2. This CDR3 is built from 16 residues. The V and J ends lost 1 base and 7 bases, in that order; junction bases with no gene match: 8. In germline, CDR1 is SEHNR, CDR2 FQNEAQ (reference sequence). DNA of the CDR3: TGTGCCAGCAGCTTAGTGGGCGGGAGGGCCAGGAATGAGCAGTTCTTC. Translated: CASSLVGGRARNEQFF.

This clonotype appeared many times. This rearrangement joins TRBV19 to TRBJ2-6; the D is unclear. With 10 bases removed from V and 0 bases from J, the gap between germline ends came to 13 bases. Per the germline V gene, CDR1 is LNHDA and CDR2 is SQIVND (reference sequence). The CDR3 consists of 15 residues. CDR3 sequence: CATRSSSSGANVLTF. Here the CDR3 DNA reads TGTGCCACCCGGAGCTCTTCCTCTGGGGCCAACGTCCTGACTTTC.

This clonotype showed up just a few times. The CDR3 protein is CASSPYGYDYNEQFF. The CDR3 DNA sequence: TGTGCCAGCAGTCCTTACGGATACGACTACAATGAGCAGTTCTTC. The chain uses TRBV28 and TRBJ2-1, with D uncertain. Trimming took 5 bases from V and 3 from J, leaving 14 bases between them. Germline-derived CDR1 and CDR2 are MDHEN and SYDVKM. This CDR3 has 15 amino acids.

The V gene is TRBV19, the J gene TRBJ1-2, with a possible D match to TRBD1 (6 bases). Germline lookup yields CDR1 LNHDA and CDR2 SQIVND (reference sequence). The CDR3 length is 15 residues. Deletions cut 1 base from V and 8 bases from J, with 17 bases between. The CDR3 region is CASSIAGQGIGGYTF. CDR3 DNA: TGTGCCAGTAGTATAGCGGGCCAGGGGATTGGCGGCTACACCTTC.

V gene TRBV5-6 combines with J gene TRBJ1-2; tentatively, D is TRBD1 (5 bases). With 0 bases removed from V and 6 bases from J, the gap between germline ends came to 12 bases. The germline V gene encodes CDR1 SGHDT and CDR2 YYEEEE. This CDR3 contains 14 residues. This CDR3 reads CASSLGQGIHGYTF. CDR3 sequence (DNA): TGTGCCAGCAGCTTGGGTCAGGGTATCCATGGCTACACCTTC.

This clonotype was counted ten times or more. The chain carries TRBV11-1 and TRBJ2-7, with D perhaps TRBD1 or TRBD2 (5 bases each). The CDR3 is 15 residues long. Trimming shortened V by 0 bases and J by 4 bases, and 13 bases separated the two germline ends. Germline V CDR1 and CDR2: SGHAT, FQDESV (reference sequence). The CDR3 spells CASSLAGVIRYEQYF. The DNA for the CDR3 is TGTGCCAGCAGCTTAGCGGGGGTTATACGATACGAGCAGTACTTC.

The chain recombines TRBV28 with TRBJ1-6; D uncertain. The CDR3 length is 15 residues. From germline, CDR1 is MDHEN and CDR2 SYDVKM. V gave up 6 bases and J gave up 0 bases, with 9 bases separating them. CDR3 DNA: TGTGCCAGCAGCTCCAGGAGCTCCTATAATTCACCCCTCCACTTT. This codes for CASSSRSSYNSPLHF.

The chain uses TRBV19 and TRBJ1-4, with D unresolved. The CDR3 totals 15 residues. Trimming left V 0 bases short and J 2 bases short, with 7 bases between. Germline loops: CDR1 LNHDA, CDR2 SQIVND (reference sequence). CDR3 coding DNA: TGTGCCAGTAGTATAGACAGGTCCACTAATGAAAAACTGTTTTTT. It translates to CASSIDRSTNEKLFF.